This TCR beta chain was found in a study of STAT5B mutations in CD4+ large granular lymphocyte leukemia. V gave up 0 bases and J gave up 4 bases, with 7 bases separating them. Germline lookup yields CDR1 MNHEY and CDR2 SVGAGI. This CDR3 region has 14 residues. TCRdb's table, derived via immunoSEQ multiplex PCR, lists solely in-frame clones and lacks some. The repertoire consists of roughly 26,000 clones, with 81% occurring once and the leading ten covering more than 0.25%. The chain is built from TRBV6-5 and TRBJ1-5; D is ambiguous. The source of this sequence is a human donor in good health. The sequenced material came from CD4+ T cells from blood buffy coats. The CDR3 nucleotides are TGTGCCAGCAGTTACTCGAGCGGGAATCAGCCCCAGCATTTT. Protein product: CASSYSSGNQPQHF.